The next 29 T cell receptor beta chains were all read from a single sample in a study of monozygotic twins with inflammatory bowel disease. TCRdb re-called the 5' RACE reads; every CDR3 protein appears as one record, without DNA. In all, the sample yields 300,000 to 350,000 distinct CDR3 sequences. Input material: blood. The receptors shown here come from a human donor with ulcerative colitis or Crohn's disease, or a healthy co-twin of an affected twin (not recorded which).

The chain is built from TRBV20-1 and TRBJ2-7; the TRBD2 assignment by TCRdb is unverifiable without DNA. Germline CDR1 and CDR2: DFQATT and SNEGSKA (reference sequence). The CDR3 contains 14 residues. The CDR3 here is CSAPSGVLSYEQYF.

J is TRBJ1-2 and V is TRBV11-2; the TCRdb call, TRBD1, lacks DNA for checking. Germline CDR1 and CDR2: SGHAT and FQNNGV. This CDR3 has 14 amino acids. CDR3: CASSSDRGSEGYTF.

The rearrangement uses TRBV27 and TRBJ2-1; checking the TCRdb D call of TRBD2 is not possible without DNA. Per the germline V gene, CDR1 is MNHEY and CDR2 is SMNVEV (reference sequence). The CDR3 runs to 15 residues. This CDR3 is CASSLIGPPGAEQFF.

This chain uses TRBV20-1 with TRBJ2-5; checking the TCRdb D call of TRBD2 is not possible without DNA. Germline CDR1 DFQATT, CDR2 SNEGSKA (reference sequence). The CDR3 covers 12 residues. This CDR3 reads CRALAGWETQYF.

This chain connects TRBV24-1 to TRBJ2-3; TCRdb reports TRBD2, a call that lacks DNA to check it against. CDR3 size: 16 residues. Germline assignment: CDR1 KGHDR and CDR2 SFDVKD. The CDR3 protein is CATSDLASGSTDTQYF.

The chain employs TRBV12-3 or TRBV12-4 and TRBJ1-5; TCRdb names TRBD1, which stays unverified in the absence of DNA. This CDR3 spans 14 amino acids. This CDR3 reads CASRLGQGGQPQHF.

CDR3 in amino acids: CASSQMGSYTGELFF. The chain combines TRBV3-1 with TRBJ2-2; TCRdb's D call, TRBD2, is unchecked because there is no DNA. CDR1 is LGHDT and CDR2 is YNNKEL in the germline V gene (reference sequence). The length of the CDR3 is 15 residues. The full variable domain, with the rest looked up from reference TRBV3-1 and TRBJ2-2, is DTAVSQTPKYLVTQMGNDKSIKCEQNLGHDTMYWYKQDSKKFLKIMFSYNNKELIINETVPNRFSPKSPDKAHLNLHINSLELGDSAVYFCASSQMGSYTGELFFGEGSRLTVL.

The CDR3 spells CASSLDLAGMQETQYF. The V gene is TRBV5-1, the J gene TRBJ2-5; TCRdb indicates TRBD2, and absent DNA this call remains unverified. In germline, CDR1 is SGHRS, CDR2 YFSETQ. The CDR3 length is 16 residues.

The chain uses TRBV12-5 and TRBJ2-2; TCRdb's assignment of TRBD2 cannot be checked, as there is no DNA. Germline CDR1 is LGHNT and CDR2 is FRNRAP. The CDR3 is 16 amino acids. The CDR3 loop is CASGLLAGGYTGELFF.

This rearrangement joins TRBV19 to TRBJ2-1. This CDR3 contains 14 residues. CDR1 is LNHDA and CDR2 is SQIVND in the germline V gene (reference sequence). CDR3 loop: CASSTQAWGNEQFF. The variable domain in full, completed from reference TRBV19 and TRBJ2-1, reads DGGITQSPKYLFRKEGQNVTLSCEQNLNHDAMYWYRQDPGQGLRLIYYSQIVNDFQKGDIAEGYSVSREKKESFPLTVTSAQKNPTAFYLCASSTQAWGNEQFFGPGTRLTVL.

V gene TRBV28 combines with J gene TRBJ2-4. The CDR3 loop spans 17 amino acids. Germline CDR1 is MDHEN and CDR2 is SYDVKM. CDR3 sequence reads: CASSSPFLLRGKNIQYF.

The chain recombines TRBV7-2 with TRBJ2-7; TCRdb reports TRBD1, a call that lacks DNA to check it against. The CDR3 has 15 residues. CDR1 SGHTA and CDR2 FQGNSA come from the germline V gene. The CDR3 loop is CASSPPLGQTYEQYF.

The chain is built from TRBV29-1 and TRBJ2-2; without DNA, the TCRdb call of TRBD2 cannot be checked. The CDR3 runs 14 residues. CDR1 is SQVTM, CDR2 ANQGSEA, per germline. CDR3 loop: CSVVAGGHTGELFF.

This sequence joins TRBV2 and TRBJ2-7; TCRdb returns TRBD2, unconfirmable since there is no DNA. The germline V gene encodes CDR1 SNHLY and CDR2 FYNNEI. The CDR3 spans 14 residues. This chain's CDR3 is CASTSLAGSGEQYF.

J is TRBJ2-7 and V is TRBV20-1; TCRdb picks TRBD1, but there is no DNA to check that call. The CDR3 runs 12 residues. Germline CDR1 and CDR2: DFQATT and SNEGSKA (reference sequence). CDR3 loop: CSARLAPYEQYF.

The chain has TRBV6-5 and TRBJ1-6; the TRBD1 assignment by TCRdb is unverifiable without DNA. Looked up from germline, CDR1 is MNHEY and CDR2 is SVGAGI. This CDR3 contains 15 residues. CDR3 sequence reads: CASSYSDRENSPLHF.

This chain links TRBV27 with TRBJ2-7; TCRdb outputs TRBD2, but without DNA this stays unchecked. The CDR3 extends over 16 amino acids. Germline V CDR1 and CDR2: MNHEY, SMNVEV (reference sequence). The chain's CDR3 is CASKRGLGGDSYEQYF.

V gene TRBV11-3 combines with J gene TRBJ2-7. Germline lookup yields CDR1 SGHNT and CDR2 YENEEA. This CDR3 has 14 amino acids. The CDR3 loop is CALRLTHELGEQYF.

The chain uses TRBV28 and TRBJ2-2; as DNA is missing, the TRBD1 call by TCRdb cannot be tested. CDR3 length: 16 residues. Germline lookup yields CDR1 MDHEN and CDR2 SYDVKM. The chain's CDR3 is CASSFVLGGYTGELFF. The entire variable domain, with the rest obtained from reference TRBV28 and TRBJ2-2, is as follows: DVKVTQSSRYLVKRTGEKVFLECVQDMDHENMFWYRQDPGLGLRLIYFSYDVKMKEKGDIPEGYSVSREKKERFSLILESASTNQTSMYLCASSFVLGGYTGELFFGEGSRLTVL.

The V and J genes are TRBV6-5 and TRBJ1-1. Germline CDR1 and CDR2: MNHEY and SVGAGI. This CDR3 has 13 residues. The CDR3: CASSYMWETKAFF.

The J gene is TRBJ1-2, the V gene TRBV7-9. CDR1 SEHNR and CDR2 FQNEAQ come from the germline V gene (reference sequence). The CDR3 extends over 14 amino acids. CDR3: CASSLALFNYGYTF.

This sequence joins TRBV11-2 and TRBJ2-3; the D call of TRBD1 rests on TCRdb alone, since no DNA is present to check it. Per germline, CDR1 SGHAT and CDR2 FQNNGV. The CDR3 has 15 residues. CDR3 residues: CASSLAGMGTDTQYF.

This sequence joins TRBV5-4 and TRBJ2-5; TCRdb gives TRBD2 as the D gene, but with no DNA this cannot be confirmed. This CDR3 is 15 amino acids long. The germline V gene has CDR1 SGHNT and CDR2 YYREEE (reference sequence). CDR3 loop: CASSDASGSGETQYF.

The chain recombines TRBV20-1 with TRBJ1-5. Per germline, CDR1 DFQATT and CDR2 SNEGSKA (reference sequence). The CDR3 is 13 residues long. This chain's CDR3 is CSATSRPNQPQHF.

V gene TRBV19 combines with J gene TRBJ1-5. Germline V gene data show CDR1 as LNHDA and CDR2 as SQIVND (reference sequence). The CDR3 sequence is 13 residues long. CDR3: CASSIRPDQPQHF.

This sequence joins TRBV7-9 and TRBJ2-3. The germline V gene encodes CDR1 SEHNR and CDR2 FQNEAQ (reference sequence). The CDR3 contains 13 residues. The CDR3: CASSLEITDTQYF.

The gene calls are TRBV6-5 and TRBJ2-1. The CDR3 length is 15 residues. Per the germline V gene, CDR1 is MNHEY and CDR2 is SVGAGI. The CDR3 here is CASSYSRSSYNEQFF.

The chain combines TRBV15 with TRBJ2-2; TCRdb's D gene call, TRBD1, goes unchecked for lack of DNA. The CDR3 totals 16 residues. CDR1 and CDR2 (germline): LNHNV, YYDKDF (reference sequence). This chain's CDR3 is CATSTLSQGHTGELFF.

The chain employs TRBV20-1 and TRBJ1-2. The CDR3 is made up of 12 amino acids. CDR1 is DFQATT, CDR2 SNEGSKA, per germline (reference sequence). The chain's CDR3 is CSASPRTQGYTF.